A selection of T cell receptor beta chains follows, all from one sample in a study of blood T cell repertoires in COVID-19. The data were produced by immunoSEQ multiplex PCR, yet TCRdb's version contains in-frame clones alone and is incomplete. The data show some 86,000 clones, 65% to 85% seen once. The sequenced sample consisted of peripheral blood. These receptors were taken from a woman older than 75 with active or convalescent COVID-19. CDR3s include the opening cysteine and the closing phenylalanine or tryptophan. Each record gives: J gene, V gene, D gene, clone size, CDR3 protein, CDR3 DNA. D genes are given only for firm matches. The size entry is marked missing in some rows and otherwise reads once, few, many or a size class.

J: TRBJ1-6; V: TRBV16; D: TRBD1; size: .; CDR3: CASSQLDRVRTSSYNSPLHF; DNA: TGTGCCAGCAGCCAATTGGACAGGGTGAGGACTAGCTCCTATAATTCACCCCTCCACTTT
J: TRBJ1-1; V: TRBV6-5; D: .; size: .; CDR3: CASSYIMNTEAFF; DNA: TGTGCCAGCAGTTACATAATGAACACTGAAGCTTTCTTT
J: TRBJ2-3; V: TRBV10-3; D: TRBD2; size: .; CDR3: CAISEGRGTDTQYF; DNA: TGTGCCATCAGTGAGGGGAGGGGAACAGATACGCAGTATTTT
J: TRBJ1-4; V: TRBV15; D: .; size: .; CDR3: CATSRDVIEEKLFF; DNA: TGTGCCACCAGCAGAGATGTGATAGAGGAAAAACTGTTTTTT
J: TRBJ1-4; V: TRBV6-1; D: .; size: .; CDR3: CASSDRLADEKLFF; DNA: TGTGCCAGCAGTGACCGGTTAGCGGATGAAAAACTGTTTTTT
J: TRBJ2-4; V: TRBV5-5; D: TRBD2; size: .; CDR3: CASSLRTSGSGENIQYF; DNA: TGTGCCAGCAGCTTGCGAACTAGCGGGAGTGGGGAAAACATTCAGTACTTC
J: TRBJ2-5; V: TRBV29-1; D: TRBD1; size: .; CDR3: CSVEKNRGETQYF; DNA: TGCAGCGTTGAAAAAAACAGGGGAGAGACCCAGTACTTC
J: TRBJ2-5; V: TRBV11-2; D: TRBD1; size: .; CDR3: CASSSYRGAETQYF; DNA: TGTGCCAGCAGCTCGTACAGGGGTGCAGAGACCCAGTACTTC
J: TRBJ2-3; V: TRBV9; D: .; size: once; CDR3: CASSSSGGTSTDTQYF; DNA: TGTGCCAGCAGCAGTAGTGGCGGGACTAGCACAGATACGCAGTATTTT
J: TRBJ1-5; V: TRBV6-7; D: TRBD1; size: .; CDR3: CASSYTAGGRGQPQHF; DNA: TGTGCCAGCAGTTACACAGCAGGGGGTCGGGGGCAGCCCCAGCATTTT
J: TRBJ2-5; V: TRBV4-1; D: TRBD2; size: .; CDR3: CASSQDGELAGGSETQYF; DNA: TGCGCCAGCAGCCAAGATGGAGAACTAGCGGGGGGATCGGAGACCCAGTACTTC
J: TRBJ2-5; V: TRBV20-1; D: TRBD1; size: .; CDR3: CSARGQGAQYF; DNA: TGCAGTGCTAGAGGACAGGGGGCCCAGTACTTC
J: TRBJ2-7; V: TRBV2; D: .; size: .; CDR3: CARGLGDEQYF; DNA: TGTGCCAGAGGGCTGGGAGACGAGCAGTACTTC
J: TRBJ2-7; V: TRBV2; D: .; size: once; CDR3: CASRGQTSSYEQYF; DNA: TGTGCCAGCAGAGGACAGACGAGCTCCTACGAGCAGTACTTC
J: TRBJ2-1; V: TRBV5-4; D: .; size: .; CDR3: CASSLAVGTVINEQFF; DNA: TGTGCCAGCAGCTTGGCCGTTGGGACTGTTATCAATGAGCAGTTCTTC
J: TRBJ1-1; V: TRBV19; D: .; size: .; CDR3: CASSREGLNTEAFF; DNA: TGTGCCAGTAGCAGGGAGGGGTTGAACACTGAAGCTTTCTTT
J: TRBJ2-3; V: TRBV9; D: TRBD2; size: .; CDR3: CASSVAGGPDTQYF; DNA: TGTGCCAGCAGCGTAGCGGGGGGGCCAGATACGCAGTATTTT
J: TRBJ1-2; V: TRBV5-1; D: .; size: .; CDR3: CASSLIGGGTRGYTF; DNA: TGCGCCAGCAGCCTAATAGGAGGAGGGACTCGTGGCTACACCTTC
J: TRBJ2-1; V: TRBV4-2; D: TRBD2; size: .; CDR3: CASSQDLAGSYNEQFF; DNA: TGTGCCAGCAGCCAAGACCTAGCGGGATCCTACAATGAGCAGTTCTTC
J: TRBJ2-6; V: TRBV2; D: .; size: .; CDR3: CASSEELWVRGANVLTF; DNA: TGTGCCAGCAGTGAAGAATTATGGGTGAGGGGGGCCAACGTCCTGACTTTC
J: TRBJ2-5; V: TRBV6-5; D: TRBD2; size: .; CDR3: CASSRRGGQETQYF; DNA: TGTGCCAGCAGTCGGCGGGGGGGTCAAGAGACCCAGTACTTC
J: TRBJ2-3; V: TRBV12-2; D: .; size: .; CDR3: CASLVGDTQYF; DNA: TGTGCAAGTCTAGTCGGAGATACGCAGTATTTT
J: TRBJ2-3; V: TRBV5-1; D: .; size: .; CDR3: CASRRVEDTQYF; DNA: TGCGCCAGCAGGAGGGTCGAAGATACGCAGTATTTT
J: TRBJ1-2; V: TRBV2; D: .; size: few; CDR3: CASKADSNYGYTF; DNA: TGTGCCAGCAAGGCCGACTCTAACTATGGCTACACCTTC
J: TRBJ2-1; V: TRBV9; D: .; size: .; CDR3: CASSVGYSRTYNEQFF; DNA: TGTGCCAGCAGCGTAGGGTACAGCAGGACCTACAATGAGCAGTTCTTC
J: TRBJ2-7; V: TRBV2; D: TRBD2; size: once; CDR3: CASSVLAGIDEQYF; DNA: TGTGCCAGCAGTGTACTAGCGGGGATCGACGAGCAGTACTTC
J: TRBJ2-3; V: TRBV5-1; D: .; size: .; CDR3: CASSAVRTATSTDTQYF; DNA: TGCGCCAGCAGCGCAGTTAGGACAGCGACTAGCACAGATACGCAGTATTTT
J: TRBJ1-6; V: TRBV6-6; D: .; size: .; CDR3: CASTRQDYNSPLHF; DNA: TGTGCCAGCACCCGACAGGACTATAATTCACCCCTCCACTTT
J: TRBJ2-3; V: TRBV5-4; D: TRBD2; size: once; CDR3: CASSLKVGGSVTDTQYF; DNA: TGTGCCAGCAGCTTGAAAGTAGGCGGGAGCGTCACAGATACGCAGTATTTT
J: TRBJ1-1; V: TRBV6-5; D: .; size: .; CDR3: CASSYGGGNTEAFF; DNA: TGTGCCAGCAGTTACGGCGGAGGGAACACTGAAGCTTTCTTT